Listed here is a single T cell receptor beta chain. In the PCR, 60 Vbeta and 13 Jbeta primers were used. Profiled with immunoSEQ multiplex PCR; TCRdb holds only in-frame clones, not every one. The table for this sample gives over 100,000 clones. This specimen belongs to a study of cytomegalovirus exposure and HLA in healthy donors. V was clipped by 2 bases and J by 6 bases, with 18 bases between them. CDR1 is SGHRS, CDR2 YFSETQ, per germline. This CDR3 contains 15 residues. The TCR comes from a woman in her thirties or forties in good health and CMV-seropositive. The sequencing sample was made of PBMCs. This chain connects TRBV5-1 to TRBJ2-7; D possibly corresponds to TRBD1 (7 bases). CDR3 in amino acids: CASSFDQGGSGEQYF. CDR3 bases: TGCGCCAGCAGCTTTGATCAGGGGGGCTCGGGCGAGCAGTACTTC.